This entry lists 31 T cell receptor beta chains sequenced from one sample in a study of response to subunit inactivated influenza vaccine. Each CDR3 protein gets one entry after TCRdb re-called the RT-PCR reads with MiXCR. Here the sample spans 650,000 to 800,000 distinct CDR3 sequences, roughly 13% being singletons. The sequences come from PBMCs from blood, collected 14 to 15 days before vaccination. Receptors were obtained from a man aged 50 to 60 who received an inactivated influenza vaccine.

This clonotype was seen only a few times. CDR3 sequence (DNA): TGTGCCAGCAGCCAACTAGTTTCTGGCGAGCAGTACTTC. It is translated as CASSQLVSGEQYF. The chain links TRBV3-1 to TRBJ2-7, with unresolved D. This CDR3 has 13 amino acids. With 2 bases removed from V and 6 bases from J, the gap between germline ends came to 11 bases. Germline loops: CDR1 LGHDT, CDR2 YNNKEL (reference sequence).

The rearrangement links TRBV12-3 or TRBV12-4 to TRBJ2-7; 14 nucleotides align to TRBD2. J lost 0 bases, V lost 6 bases, and 10 bases had no gene match. The CDR3 is 18 amino acids. The CDR3 loop reads CASSPWTSGGPGSYEQYF. The CDR3 DNA sequence: TGTGCCAGCAGCCCTTGGACTAGCGGGGGGCCCGGCTCCTACGAGCAGTACTTC.

As regards this clonotype: Here the CDR3 omits its conserved ending phenylalanine or tryptophan, so a read error is the likely source. The limits of the CDR3 on the DNA are not certain, so only TCRdb's listed CDR3 is given. V usage is TRBV28 and J usage is TRBJ2-7; the D call in the table, TRBD1, was not verified against the DNA. The V gene's germline CDR1 is MDHEN and CDR2 SYDVKM. A total of 11 residues make up the CDR3, ends included. This CDR3 is CASSYNWDIVL.

This clonotype showed up just a few times. V usage is TRBV7-2 and J usage is TRBJ2-3, with D perhaps matching TRBD2 (6 bases). Per the germline V gene, CDR1 is SGHTA and CDR2 is FQGNSA. This CDR3 has 14 amino acids. With 4 bases removed from V and 2 bases from J, the gap between germline ends came to 10 bases. The CDR3 coding sequence is TGTGCCAGCAGCTCCTGGGACTTCACAGATACGCAGTATTTT. Amino acids: CASSSWDFTDTQYF.

J is TRBJ2-5 and V is TRBV18, with a tentative D call TRBD2 (6 bases). Trimming shortened V by 5 bases and J by 6 bases, and 19 bases separated the two germline ends. The germline CDR1 and CDR2 sequences are KGHSH and LQKENI. The CDR3 spans 15 residues. The CDR3 bases are TGTGCCAGCTCAGACCAAGCCGGGACTGGGAAGACCCAGTACTTC. It codes for CASSDQAGTGKTQYF.

CDR3: CASTIGRTANTGELFF. In DNA, the CDR3 is TGTGCCAGCACCATCGGCAGGACGGCGAACACCGGGGAGCTGTTTTTT. This chain links TRBV11-2 with TRBJ2-2; D gene ambiguous. Trimming took off 7 bases at V and 0 bases at J, with 15 bases between the two ends. The CDR3 covers 16 residues. Germline V gene sequence: CDR1 SGHAT, CDR2 FQNNGV.

The table lists this clonotype with a few counts. The V and J genes are TRBV18 and TRBJ2-7; D ambiguous. Trimming cost V 2 bases and J 2 bases, with 7 bases left between them. Germline CDR1 KGHSH, CDR2 LQKENI. The CDR3 spans 13 residues. CDR3 sequence: CASSPGFAYEQYF. The CDR3 nucleotides are TGTGCCAGCTCACCAGGATTTGCCTACGAGCAGTACTTC.

This clonotype has a count of ten or more. This chain uses TRBV12-3 or TRBV12-4 with TRBJ2-7, with 10 bases that match TRBD2. This CDR3 comprises 15 residues. V lost 1 base and J lost 4; bases outside the gene matches: 4. This chain's CDR3 is CASSLVASGGYEQYF. CDR3 sequence (DNA): TGTGCCAGCAGTTTAGTAGCTAGCGGGGGATACGAGCAGTACTTC.

This clonotype appeared many times. The chain combines TRBV12-3 or TRBV12-4 with TRBJ2-3, with D perhaps matching TRBD2 (5 bases). V lost 4 bases and J lost 1, with 9 bases in between. This CDR3 is built from 14 residues. As DNA, the CDR3 is TGTGCCAGCAGTTATGGCGGGCGCACAGATACGCAGTATTTT. Translation: CASSYGGRTDTQYF.

The V call is TRBV12-3 or TRBV12-4, the J call TRBJ2-2; 7 bases are a match to TRBD2. Trimming took 3 bases from V and 3 from J; bases not matched to a gene: 7. The CDR3 covers 16 residues. Here the CDR3 reads CASSFWGGGYTGELFF. DNA for the CDR3: TGTGCCAGCAGTTTTTGGGGCGGGGGTTACACCGGGGAGCTGTTTTTT.

The V gene is TRBV30, the J gene TRBJ2-1; D uncertain. Trimming pared 1 base from V and 4 bases from J, leaving 5 bases between. Germline CDR1 is GTSNPN and CDR2 is SVGIG (reference sequence). The CDR3 covers 12 residues. The CDR3 region is CAWSGQYNEQFF. In DNA form, the CDR3 reads TGTGCCTGGAGTGGGCAGTACAATGAGCAGTTCTTC.

This clonotype was seen at least ten times. The rearrangement joins TRBV29-1 to TRBJ2-1; TRBD1 might be the D (6 bases). Per the germline V gene, CDR1 is SQVTM and CDR2 is ANQGSEA. V lost 6 bases to trimming and J lost 4 bases, with 13 bases between them. The CDR3 sequence is 13 residues long. In nucleotides, the CDR3 is TGCAGCGTGCGGATACAGGGATACAATGAGCAGTTCTTC. It is translated as CSVRIQGYNEQFF.

The sample holds a few counts of this clonotype. The CDR3 coding sequence is TGTGCCATCAGTGAGACTAGCGGGGGAGCCGCAGGAGAGACCCAGTACTTC. Amino acids: CAISETSGGAAGETQYF. The rearrangement joins TRBV10-3 to TRBJ2-5, with TRBD2 identical over 11 bases. The CDR3 runs to 17 residues. The junction had 9 bases not matched to a gene; V was cut back by 2 bases and J by 4 bases. Looked up from germline, CDR1 is ENHRY and CDR2 is SYGVKD.

This clonotype was observed a few times. In DNA form, the CDR3 reads TGTGCCAGCAGTGACAGGGTGGTCACTGAAGCTTTCTTT. Protein sequence: CASSDRVVTEAFF. The chain employs TRBV6-1 and TRBJ1-1, with D perhaps matching TRBD1 (5 bases). The germline V gene encodes CDR1 MNHNS and CDR2 SASEGT. Trimming removed 3 bases at V and 4 bases at J, with 9 bases between. This CDR3 region has 13 residues.

The chain joins TRBV4-2 to TRBJ1-5; D is uncertain. The CDR3 spans 15 residues. Germline V lookup: CDR1 LGHNA, CDR2 YNFKEQ. The V end was cut by 0 bases, the J end by 5 bases, with 11 bases between. The CDR3 here is CASSQDYSTYQPQHF. In DNA, the CDR3 is TGTGCCAGCAGCCAAGATTATAGCACCTATCAGCCCCAGCATTTT.

About this clonotype: The junction does not match germline at one end; this may be a read error. V is TRBV12-3 or TRBV12-4 and J is TRBJ1-5, with D unresolved. The CDR3 consists of 12 residues. The CDR3, as DNA: TGTACCAGCAGTGACCCCGGGCAGCCCCAGCATTTT. Translated: CTSSDPGQPQHF.

The chain joins TRBV29-1 to TRBJ2-1, with D unresolved. The V gene lost 3 bases and the J gene lost 0 bases, with 6 bases spanning the gap. There are 13 residues in the CDR3. Looked up from germline, CDR1 is SQVTM and CDR2 is ANQGSEA. As DNA, the CDR3 is TGCAGCGTTGACGGCTTCTCCTACAATGAGCAGTTCTTC. It specifies CSVDGFSYNEQFF.

The CDR3 protein is CASSFDRGTAGYTF. CDR3 nucleotide sequence: TGTGCCAGCAGTTTCGACAGGGGAACGGCTGGCTACACCTTC. This chain uses TRBV27 with TRBJ1-2, with 8 nucleotides matching TRBD1. Germline CDR1 and CDR2: MNHEY and SMNVEV (reference sequence). The CDR3 spans 14 residues. The V and J ends lost 3 bases and 7 bases, in that order; junction bases with no gene match: 7.

This clonotype has a handful of counts. The chain uses TRBV5-1 and TRBJ2-3; the match to TRBD2 covers 11 bases. CDR1 SGHRS and CDR2 YFSETQ come from the germline V gene. The CDR3 is made up of 16 amino acids. Trimming at V came to 2 bases and at J to 6 bases, leaving 8 bases not matched to a gene. The CDR3 sequence: CASSFGGLAEGDTQYF. The CDR3 nucleotides read TGCGCCAGCAGCTTTGGGGGACTAGCGGAGGGGGATACGCAGTATTTT.

This clonotype was observed a few times. J is TRBJ2-7 and V is TRBV4-2; D call uncertain. CDR1 and CDR2 (germline): LGHNA, YNFKEQ. The CDR3 totals 13 residues. V dropped 2 bases and J dropped 3 bases, with 8 bases sitting between them. CDR3 protein: CASSQQSFYEQYF. CDR3 nucleotide sequence: TGTGCCAGCAGCCAACAATCATTCTACGAGCAGTACTTC.

This chain connects TRBV29-1 to TRBJ1-1, with D uncertain. The CDR3 length is 14 residues. Germline CDR1 SQVTM, CDR2 ANQGSEA. Trimming removed 1 base from V and 1 base from J, with 10 bases in between. The CDR3 here is CSVEGRRSNTEAFF. For the CDR3, the DNA is TGCAGCGTTGAAGGGCGACGGTCGAACACTGAAGCTTTCTTT. Together with reference TRBV29-1 and TRBJ1-1, the CDR3 gives the full variable domain: SAVISQKPSRDICQRGTSLTIQCQVDSQVTMMFWYRQQPGQSLTLIATANQGSEATYESGFVIDKFPISRPNLTFSTLTVSNMSPEDSSIYLCSVEGRRSNTEAFFGQGTRLTVV.

This clonotype was observed many times. The V call is TRBV10-1, the J call TRBJ2-3, with 7 nucleotides matching TRBD2. This CDR3 is built from 15 residues. V lost 3 bases to trimming and J lost 4 bases; unmatched junction nucleotides: 7. CDR1 is WNHNN and CDR2 is SYGVQD in the germline V gene (reference sequence). The CDR3 DNA follows: TGCGCCAGCAGTGACCCGAGCGGGGACGCAGATACGCAGTATTTT. The encoded protein is CASSDPSGDADTQYF.

This chain joins TRBV24-1 and TRBJ2-1; TRBD2 aligns across 8 bases. The CDR3 has 14 residues. CDR1 is KGHDR and CDR2 is SFDVKD in the germline V gene. V lost 7 bases, J lost 5 bases, and 6 bases stayed unmatched. Here the CDR3 reads CATSPGGLDNEQFF. In DNA form, the CDR3 reads TGTGCCACCAGCCCGGGGGGGCTCGACAATGAGCAGTTCTTC.

This clonotype was picked up a small number of times. This chain links TRBV20-1 with TRBJ1-6; D not certain. Germline V CDR1 and CDR2: DFQATT, SNEGSKA (reference sequence). CDR3 length equals 13 residues. V was cut by 3 bases and J by 3 bases, with 6 bases left in between. CDR3 amino acids: CSASPGYNSPLHF. DNA of the CDR3: TGCAGTGCTAGCCCCGGCTATAATTCACCCCTCCACTTT.

The sample holds a few counts of this clonotype. The rearrangement joins TRBV20-1 to TRBJ2-7; 7 nucleotides match TRBD1. The ends lost 6 bases at V and 3 bases at J; junction bases unmatched: 14. The CDR3 is made up of 15 amino acids. The germline V gene encodes CDR1 DFQATT and CDR2 SNEGSKA (reference sequence). The CDR3, as DNA: TGCAGTGCCCATCACCGACAGGGAAGTATCTACGAGCAGTACTTC. Its translation: CSAHHRQGSIYEQYF.

With regard to this clonotype: This may be a read error, as it is one base from a much larger clone. The chain joins TRBV20-1 to TRBJ2-2, with 10 bases identical to TRBD2. The V segment lost 3 bases and the J segment 6 bases; nucleotides outside the gene matches: 4. The CDR3 loop spans 14 amino acids. Germline CDR1 reads DFQATT; CDR2 reads SNEGSKA (reference sequence). CDR3 nucleotide sequence: TGCAGTGCTAGGGGACTAGCGCGTGCCGGGGAGCTGTTTTTT. Protein: CSARGLARAGELFF.

This clonotype was seen a few times. This chain joins TRBV20-1 and TRBJ2-3, with D perhaps TRBD1 (5 bases). This CDR3 region has 15 residues. Germline V CDR1 and CDR2: DFQATT, SNEGSKA (reference sequence). V shed 3 bases and J shed 0 bases, with 13 bases lying between them. CDR3 sequence: CSASRGTSSTDTQYF. Here the CDR3 DNA reads TGCAGTGCTAGTAGGGGAACCTCTAGCACAGATACGCAGTATTTT.

This clonotype came up a few times. The J gene is TRBJ1-3, the V gene TRBV20-1; D is perhaps TRBD1 (5 bases). The CDR3 consists of 14 residues. Germline loops: CDR1 DFQATT, CDR2 SNEGSKA (reference sequence). Trimming took off 7 bases at V and 3 bases at J, with 16 bases between the two ends. The CDR3, as DNA: TGCAGTGTCGCACGGGGCTCTATTGGAAACACCATATATTTT. It encodes CSVARGSIGNTIYF.

This clonotype was counted many times. The chain links TRBV5-8 to TRBJ1-1, with D possibly matching TRBD1 (6 bases). The CDR3 is made up of 14 amino acids. Germline V gene sequence: CDR1 SGHTS, CDR2 YDEGEE. Trimming took off 3 bases at V and 1 base at J, with 10 bases between the two ends. CDR3 sequence reads: CASSWGHRNTEAFF. The CDR3, as DNA: TGTGCCAGCAGCTGGGGACACCGGAACACTGAAGCTTTCTTT.

This clonotype was detected only a few times. V and J are TRBV7-2 and TRBJ2-2; 7 positions match TRBD2. The V gene's germline CDR1 is SGHTA and CDR2 FQGNSA. The V gene end was trimmed by 2 bases and the J gene end by 4 bases; junction bases not matched to a gene: 4. The CDR3 is 15 residues long. CDR3 sequence: CASSLKAGATGELFF. CDR3 nucleotides: TGTGCCAGCAGCTTAAAGGCGGGAGCCACCGGGGAGCTGTTTTTT.

CDR3 residues: CASSLVGRAAPNYGYTF. CDR3 nucleotides: TGCGCCAGCAGCTTGGTCGGTCGCGCAGCCCCAAACTATGGCTACACCTTC. The rearrangement links TRBV5-1 to TRBJ1-2; D is uncertain. Trimming shortened V by 0 bases and J by 2 bases, and 17 bases separated the two germline ends. The CDR3 spans 17 residues. The germline gives CDR1 SGHRS, CDR2 YFSETQ.